This is a list of T cell receptor beta chains from one sample in a study of cytomegalovirus exposure and HLA in healthy donors. The protocol was immunoSEQ multiplex PCR, while the TCRdb copy is restricted to in-frame clones and leaves out a portion. The data show 75,000 to 100,000 clones, around 70% seen once. Sequencing was performed on PBMCs. Receptors originate from a man in his 60s in good health and CMV-seronegative. CDR3s include the opening cysteine and the closing phenylalanine or tryptophan. Fields, in order: D gene, clone size, V gene, J gene, CDR3 DNA, CDR3 protein. D genes are given only for firm matches. Size is omitted from some rows. Given values are once, few, many or a class for expanded clones.

D: NA; size: NA; V: TRBV27; J: TRBJ1-5; DNA: TGTGCCAGCAGGTCAGAGCGGGTCCCGCGTCAGCCCCAGCATTTT; CDR3: CASRSERVPRQPQHF
D: NA; size: NA; V: TRBV19; J: TRBJ2-4; DNA: TGTGCCGTGGCGGAACGGGGATCGGACATTCAGTACTTC; CDR3: CAVAERGSDIQYF
D: NA; size: few; V: TRBV5-1; J: TRBJ1-4; DNA: TGCGCCAGCAGCTTGGTTGCAGGGGTTGAAAAACTGTTTTTT; CDR3: CASSLVAGVEKLFF
D: TRBD2; size: few; V: TRBV10-2; J: TRBJ2-6; DNA: TGCGCCAGCAGTGATGGCGGGAGCCACTCTGGGGCCAACGTCCTGACTTTC; CDR3: CASSDGGSHSGANVLTF
D: NA; size: NA; V: TRBV6-5; J: TRBJ2-7; DNA: TGTGCCAGCAGTTACACGGGAGTGGGCGACGAGCAGTACTTC; CDR3: CASSYTGVGDEQYF
D: TRBD2; size: NA; V: TRBV11-2; J: TRBJ2-2; DNA: TGTGCCAGCAGCTTATCTGCGGGGGGGCAAACCGGGGAGCTGTTTTTT; CDR3: CASSLSAGGQTGELFF
D: TRBD1; size: few; V: TRBV27; J: TRBJ2-7; DNA: TGTGCCAGCAGGCCCGTGGGGACAGGGGCTCACGAGCAGTACTTC; CDR3: CASRPVGTGAHEQYF
D: TRBD2; size: few; V: TRBV4-2; J: TRBJ2-2; DNA: TGTGCCAGCAGCCCTAGCGGGAGGAAGGACACCGGGGAGCTGTTTTTT; CDR3: CASSPSGRKDTGELFF
D: NA; size: once; V: TRBV10-1; J: TRBJ2-1; DNA: TGCGCCAGCAGTGATCAGGTGTCCATCAATGAGCAGTTCTTC; CDR3: CASSDQVSINEQFF
D: NA; size: NA; V: TRBV7-2; J: TRBJ2-5; DNA: TGTGCCAGCAGCCCCGGGGTTCGGGTTCCGGGGGAGACCCAGTACTTC; CDR3: CASSPGVRVPGETQYF
D: NA; size: NA; V: TRBV28; J: TRBJ2-7; DNA: TGTGCCAGCAGTTCCGGACTCTTCTACGAGCAGTACTTC; CDR3: CASSSGLFYEQYF
D: TRBD1; size: NA; V: TRBV5-1; J: TRBJ1-1; DNA: TGCGCCAGCAGCTCGGGAGGGGGCGATGGAACTGAAGCTTTCTTT; CDR3: CASSSGGGDGTEAFF
D: NA; size: NA; V: TRBV19; J: TRBJ1-1; DNA: TGTGCCAGTAGCCTACAGGGGAACACTGAAGCTTTCTTT; CDR3: CASSLQGNTEAFF
D: NA; size: few; V: TRBV5-1; J: TRBJ2-3; DNA: TGCGCCAGCACCATAGAGGCTAGCACAGATACGCAGTATTTT; CDR3: CASTIEASTDTQYF
D: TRBD2; size: few; V: TRBV19; J: TRBJ2-4; DNA: TGTGCCAGTAGTATGACTAGCGCGGGAGACATTCAGTACTTC; CDR3: CASSMTSAGDIQYF
D: NA; size: NA; V: TRBV7-2; J: TRBJ1-5; DNA: TGTGCCAGCAGCCTGGAATCGGGGGGTCGCGTCAATCAGCCCCAGCATTTT; CDR3: CASSLESGGRVNQPQHF
D: TRBD2; size: NA; V: TRBV28; J: TRBJ2-7; DNA: TGTGCCAGCAGTTTAGCGGGAGGGCCCTACGAGCAGTACTTC; CDR3: CASSLAGGPYEQYF
D: NA; size: NA; V: TRBV4-3; J: TRBJ1-6; DNA: TGCGCCAGCAGCCAAAGCGGGTTCTCCTATAATTCACCCCTCCACTTT; CDR3: CASSQSGFSYNSPLHF
D: NA; size: NA; V: TRBV6-5; J: TRBJ2-5; DNA: TGTGCCAGCAGTTACCTCGGTCGGCAAGAGACCCAGTACTTC; CDR3: CASSYLGRQETQYF
D: NA; size: NA; V: TRBV7-8; J: TRBJ2-3; DNA: TGTGCCAGCAGCTTAGCAGAGTGGCGGGGCACAGATACGCAGTATTTT; CDR3: CASSLAEWRGTDTQYF
D: TRBD1; size: NA; V: TRBV2; J: TRBJ1-2; DNA: TGTGCCAGCAGTCCGGACAGGGGAGAGGGCTACACCTTC; CDR3: CASSPDRGEGYTF
D: TRBD1; size: NA; V: TRBV5-4; J: TRBJ1-3; DNA: TGTGCCAGCAGCTTGACAGGGGGCGCATCTGGAAACACCATATATTTT; CDR3: CASSLTGGASGNTIYF
D: NA; size: NA; V: TRBV27; J: TRBJ1-6; DNA: TGTGCCAGCAGTTTAACGGGCAGGGCCAATTCACCCCTCCACTTT; CDR3: CASSLTGRANSPLHF
D: TRBD2; size: NA; V: TRBV7-9; J: TRBJ2-1; DNA: TGTGCCAGCAGCCCCGGGACTAGCGCCATCAATGAGCAGTTCTTC; CDR3: CASSPGTSAINEQFF